These T cell receptor beta chains were read from a single sample in a study of PD-1 blockade in classical Hodgkin lymphoma. Libraries were prepared by immunoSEQ multiplex PCR; TCRdb keeps only in-frame clonotypes and omits some of them. The profile covers roughly 100,000 clones, with over 85% appearing a single time and around 17% taken by the ten largest. The sample was peripheral blood mononuclear cells (PBMCs), taken before the fourth cycle of nivolumab. The receptors stem from a human donor with classical Hodgkin lymphoma. CDR3s include the opening cysteine and the closing phenylalanine or tryptophan. A D gene is named only where the DNA matches it firmly. Clone size, where shown, is once, few, many, or a class for clones that have expanded.

>TRBJ2-1|TRBD2|TRBV6-5|NA
CASRGAGGTNEQFF
TGTGCCAGCAGAGGGGCGGGGGGCACCAATGAGCAGTTCTTC
>TRBJ2-2|NA|TRBV21-1|NA
CASSPEMNTGELFF
TGTGCCAGCAGTCCGGAGATGAACACCGGGGAGCTGTTTTTT
>TRBJ2-7|TRBD1|TRBV2|NA
CASSVGTGYIEQYF
TGTGCCAGCAGTGTTGGGACAGGGTATATTGAGCAGTACTTC
>TRBJ1-2|NA|TRBV30|few
CAWLDRPYGYTF
TGTGCCTGGCTCGACAGGCCATATGGCTACACCTTC
>TRBJ1-2|NA|TRBV30|NA
CAWSVAGNGPGYTF
TGTGCCTGGAGTGTAGCAGGGAACGGTCCGGGCTACACCTTC
>TRBJ1-2|NA|TRBV28|NA
CATHEGRYGYTF
TGTGCCACCCACGAGGGTCGCTATGGCTACACCTTC
>TRBJ2-5|NA|TRBV5-3|NA
CARSDLGIETQYF
TGTGCCAGAAGCGATCTGGGGATTGAGACCCAGTACTTC
>TRBJ2-7|NA|TRBV11-3|NA
CASSLSQNYEQYF
TGTGCCAGCAGCTTAAGCCAGAACTACGAGCAGTACTTC
>TRBJ1-1|TRBD1|TRBV29-1|NA
CSVRTGGTEAFF
TGCAGCGTCCGGACAGGGGGCACTGAAGCTTTCTTT
>TRBJ2-5|NA|TRBV6-5|NA
CASSYDRRGRETQYF
TGTGCCAGCAGTTACGACAGGAGGGGCCGAGAGACCCAGTACTTC